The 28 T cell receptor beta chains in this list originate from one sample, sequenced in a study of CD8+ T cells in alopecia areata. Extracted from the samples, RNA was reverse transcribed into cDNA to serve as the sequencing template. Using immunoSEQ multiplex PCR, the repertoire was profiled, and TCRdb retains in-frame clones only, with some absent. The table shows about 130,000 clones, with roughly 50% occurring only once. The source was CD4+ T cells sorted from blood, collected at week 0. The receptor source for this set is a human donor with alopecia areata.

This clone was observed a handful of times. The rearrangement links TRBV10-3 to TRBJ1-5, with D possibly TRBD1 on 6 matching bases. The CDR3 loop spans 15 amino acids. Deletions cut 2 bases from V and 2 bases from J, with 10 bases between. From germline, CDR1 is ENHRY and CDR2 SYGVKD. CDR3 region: CAISEQQGGNQPQHF. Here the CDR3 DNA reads TGTGCCATCAGTGAGCAACAGGGAGGCAATCAGCCCCAGCATTTT.

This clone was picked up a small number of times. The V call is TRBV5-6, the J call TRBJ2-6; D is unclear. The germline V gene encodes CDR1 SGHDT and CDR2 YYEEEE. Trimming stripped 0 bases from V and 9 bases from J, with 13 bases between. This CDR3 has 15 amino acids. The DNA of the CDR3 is TGTGCCAGCAGCTTGGGTTACGTAGGATTCAACGTCCTGACTTTC. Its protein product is CASSLGYVGFNVLTF. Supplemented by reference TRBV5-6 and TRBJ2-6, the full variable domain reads DAGVTQSPTHLIKTRGQQVTLRCSPKSGHDTVSWYQQALGQGPQFIFQYYEEEERQRGNFPDRFSGHQFPNYSSELNVNALLLGDSALYLCASSLGYVGFNVLTFGAGSRLTVL.

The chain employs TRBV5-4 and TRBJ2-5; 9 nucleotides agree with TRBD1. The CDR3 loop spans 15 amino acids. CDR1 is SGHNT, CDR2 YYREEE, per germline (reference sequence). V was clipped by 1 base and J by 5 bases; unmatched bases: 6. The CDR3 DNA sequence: TGTGCCAGCAGCTTGCGGACAGGGGCGGGCGAGACCCAGTACTTC. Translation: CASSLRTGAGETQYF.

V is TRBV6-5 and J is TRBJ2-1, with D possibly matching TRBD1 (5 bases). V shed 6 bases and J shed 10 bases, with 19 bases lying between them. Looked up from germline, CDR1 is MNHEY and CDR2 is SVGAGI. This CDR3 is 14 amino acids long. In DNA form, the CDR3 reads TGTGCCAGCAGCGGACCCTCTGGCAGGGCCGAGCAGTTCTTC. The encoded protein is CASSGPSGRAEQFF.

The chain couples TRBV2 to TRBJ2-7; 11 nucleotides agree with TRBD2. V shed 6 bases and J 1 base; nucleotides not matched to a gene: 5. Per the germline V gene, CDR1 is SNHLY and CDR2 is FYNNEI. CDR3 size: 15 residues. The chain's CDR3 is CASRLAGGSSYEQYF. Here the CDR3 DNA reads TGTGCCAGCAGGCTAGCGGGGGGCTCTTCCTACGAGCAGTACTTC.

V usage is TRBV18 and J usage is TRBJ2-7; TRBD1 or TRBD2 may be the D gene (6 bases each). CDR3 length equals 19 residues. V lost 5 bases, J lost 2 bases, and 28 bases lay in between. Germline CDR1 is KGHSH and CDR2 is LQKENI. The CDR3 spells CASSAVTNSGTRRAYEQYF. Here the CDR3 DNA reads TGTGCCAGCTCAGCTGTTACGAATTCCGGGACACGGAGGGCCTACGAGCAGTACTTC.

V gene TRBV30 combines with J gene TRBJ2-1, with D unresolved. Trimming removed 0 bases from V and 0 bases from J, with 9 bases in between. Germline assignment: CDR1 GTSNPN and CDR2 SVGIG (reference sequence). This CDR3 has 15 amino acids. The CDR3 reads CAWSVDASSYNEQFF. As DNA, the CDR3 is TGTGCCTGGAGTGTTGACGCCAGCTCCTACAATGAGCAGTTCTTC.

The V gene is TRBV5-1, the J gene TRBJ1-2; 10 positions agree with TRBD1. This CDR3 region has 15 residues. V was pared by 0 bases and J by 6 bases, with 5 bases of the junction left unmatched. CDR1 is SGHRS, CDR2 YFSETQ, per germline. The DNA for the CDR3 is TGCGCCAGCAGCTTGGCGGGACAGGGGACAGATGGCTACACCTTC. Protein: CASSLAGQGTDGYTF. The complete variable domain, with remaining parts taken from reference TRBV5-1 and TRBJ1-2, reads KAGVTQTPRYLIKTRGQQVTLSCSPISGHRSVSWYQQTPGQGLQFLFEYFSETQRNKGNFPGRFSGRQFSNSRSEMNVSTLELGDSALYLCASSLAGQGTDGYTFGSGTRLTVV.

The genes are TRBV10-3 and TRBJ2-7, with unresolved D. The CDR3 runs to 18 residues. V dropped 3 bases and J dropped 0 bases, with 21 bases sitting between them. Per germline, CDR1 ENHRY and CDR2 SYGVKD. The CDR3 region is CAISESPPGGGDSYEQYF. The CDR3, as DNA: TGTGCCATCAGTGAATCCCCCCCCGGTGGCGGCGACTCCTACGAGCAGTACTTC.

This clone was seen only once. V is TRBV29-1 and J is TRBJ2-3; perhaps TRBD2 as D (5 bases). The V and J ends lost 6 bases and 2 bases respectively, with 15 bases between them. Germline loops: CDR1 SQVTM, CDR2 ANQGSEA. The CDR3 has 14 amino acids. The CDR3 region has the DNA TGCAGCGTGAAAACGGGATCGTCCACAGATACGCAGTATTTT. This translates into CSVKTGSSTDTQYF.

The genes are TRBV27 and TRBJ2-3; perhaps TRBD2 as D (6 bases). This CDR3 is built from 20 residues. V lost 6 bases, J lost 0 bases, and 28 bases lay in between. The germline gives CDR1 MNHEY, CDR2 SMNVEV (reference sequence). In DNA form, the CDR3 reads TGTGCCAGCAGCTCCGGGGTGCTTAGATTACGGGAGCAGAGCACAGATACGCAGTATTTT. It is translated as CASSSGVLRLREQSTDTQYF.

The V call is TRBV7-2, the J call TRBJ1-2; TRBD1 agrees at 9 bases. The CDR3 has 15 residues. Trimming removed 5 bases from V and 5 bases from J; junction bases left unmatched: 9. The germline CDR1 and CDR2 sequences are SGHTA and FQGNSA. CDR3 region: CASSPWAQGAYGYTF. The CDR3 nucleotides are TGTGCCAGCAGCCCCTGGGCACAGGGGGCTTATGGCTACACCTTC. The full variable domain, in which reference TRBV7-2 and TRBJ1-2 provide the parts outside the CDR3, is GAGVSQSPSNKVTEKGKDVELRCDPISGHTALYWYRQSLGQGLEFLIYFQGNSAPDKSGLPSDRFSAERTGGSVSTLTIQRTQQEDSAVYLCASSPWAQGAYGYTFGSGTRLTVV.

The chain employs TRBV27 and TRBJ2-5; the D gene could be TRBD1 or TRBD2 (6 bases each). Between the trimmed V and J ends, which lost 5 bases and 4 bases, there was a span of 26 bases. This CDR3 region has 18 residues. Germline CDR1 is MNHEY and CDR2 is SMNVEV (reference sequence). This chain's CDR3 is CASSPTNPLGGTGETQYF. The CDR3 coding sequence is TGTGCCAGCAGTCCCACAAACCCCTTAGGGGGGACTGGAGAGACCCAGTACTTC.

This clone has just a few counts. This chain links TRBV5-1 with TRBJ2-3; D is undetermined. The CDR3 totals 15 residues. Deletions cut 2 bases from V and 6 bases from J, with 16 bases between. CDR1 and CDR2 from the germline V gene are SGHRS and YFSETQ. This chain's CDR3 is CASSLTTTVRDTQYF. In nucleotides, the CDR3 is TGCGCCAGCAGCTTAACTACAACCGTTAGGGATACGCAGTATTTT.

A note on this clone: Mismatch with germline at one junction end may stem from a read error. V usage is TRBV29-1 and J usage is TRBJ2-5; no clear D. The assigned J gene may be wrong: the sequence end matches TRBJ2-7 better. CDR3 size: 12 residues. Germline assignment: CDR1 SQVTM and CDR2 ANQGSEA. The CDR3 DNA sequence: TGCAGCGTTGCCTACTCCTCCCACGAGCAGTACTTC. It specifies CSVAYSSHEQYF.

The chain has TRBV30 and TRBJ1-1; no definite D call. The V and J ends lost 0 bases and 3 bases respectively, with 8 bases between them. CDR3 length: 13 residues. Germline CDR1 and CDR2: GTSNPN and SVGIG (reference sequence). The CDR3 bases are TGTGCCTGGAGTGTACAAGATGACACTGAAGCTTTCTTT. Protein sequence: CAWSVQDDTEAFF.

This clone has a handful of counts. The CDR3 DNA is TGTGCCATCAGTGGACAGTCCTATGGCTACACCTTC. The encoded protein is CAISGQSYGYTF. The gene calls are TRBV10-3 and TRBJ1-2; D may be TRBD1 (5 bases). CDR3 length: 12 residues. CDR1 and CDR2 from the germline V gene are ENHRY and SYGVKD. Trimming removed 4 bases from V and 4 bases from J, with 7 bases in between.

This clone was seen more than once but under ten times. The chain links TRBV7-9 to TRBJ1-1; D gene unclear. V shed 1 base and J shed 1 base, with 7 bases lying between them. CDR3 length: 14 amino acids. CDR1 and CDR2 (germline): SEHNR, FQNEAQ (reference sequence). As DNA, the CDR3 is TGTGCCAGCAGCTTAGGCTTTCAGAACACTGAAGCTTTCTTT. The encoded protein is CASSLGFQNTEAFF.

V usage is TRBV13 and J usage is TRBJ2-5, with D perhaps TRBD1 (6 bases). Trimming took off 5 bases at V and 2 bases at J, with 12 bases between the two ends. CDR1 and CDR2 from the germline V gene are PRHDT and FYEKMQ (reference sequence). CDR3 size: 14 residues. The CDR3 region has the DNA TGTGCCAGCAGCCGGGACAAGGTACAAGAGACCCAGTACTTC. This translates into CASSRDKVQETQYF.

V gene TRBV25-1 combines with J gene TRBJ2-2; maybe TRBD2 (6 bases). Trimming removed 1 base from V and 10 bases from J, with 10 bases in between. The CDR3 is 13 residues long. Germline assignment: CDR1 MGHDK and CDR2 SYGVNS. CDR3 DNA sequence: TGTGCCAGCAGTGAATCCGGGGGAATGGAGCTGTTTTTT. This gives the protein CASSESGGMELFF. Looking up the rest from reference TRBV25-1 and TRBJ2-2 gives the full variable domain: EADIYQTPRYLVIGTGKKITLECSQTMGHDKMYWYQQDPGMELHLIHYSYGVNSTEKGDLSSESTVSRIRTEHFPLTLESARPSHTSQYLCASSESGGMELFFGEGSRLTVL.

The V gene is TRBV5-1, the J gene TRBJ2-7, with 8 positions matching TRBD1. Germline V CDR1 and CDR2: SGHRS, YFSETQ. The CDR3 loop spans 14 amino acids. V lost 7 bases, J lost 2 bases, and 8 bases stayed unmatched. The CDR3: CASSSGDRTYEQYF. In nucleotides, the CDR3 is TGCGCCAGCTCATCGGGGGACAGGACCTACGAGCAGTACTTC.

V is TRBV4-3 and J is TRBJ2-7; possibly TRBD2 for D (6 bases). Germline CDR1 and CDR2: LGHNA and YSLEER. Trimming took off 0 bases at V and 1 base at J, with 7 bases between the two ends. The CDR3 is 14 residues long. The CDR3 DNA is TGCGCCAGCAGCCAAGAGGGGACTTCCTACGAGCAGTACTTC. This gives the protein CASSQEGTSYEQYF.

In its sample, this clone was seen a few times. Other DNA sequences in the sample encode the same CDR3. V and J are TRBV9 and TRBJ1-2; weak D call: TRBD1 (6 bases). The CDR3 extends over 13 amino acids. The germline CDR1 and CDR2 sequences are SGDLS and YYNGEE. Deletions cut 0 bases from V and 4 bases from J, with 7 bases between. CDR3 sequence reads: CASSVAGAYGYTF. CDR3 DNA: TGTGCCAGCAGCGTAGCAGGGGCCTATGGCTACACCTTC.

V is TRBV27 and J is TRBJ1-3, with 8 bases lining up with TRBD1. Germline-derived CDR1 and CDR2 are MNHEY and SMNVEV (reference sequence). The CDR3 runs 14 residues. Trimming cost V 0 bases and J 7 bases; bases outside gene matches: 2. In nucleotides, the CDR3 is TGTGCCAGCAGTTTATCGGACAGGGCGAACACCATATATTTT. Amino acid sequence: CASSLSDRANTIYF.

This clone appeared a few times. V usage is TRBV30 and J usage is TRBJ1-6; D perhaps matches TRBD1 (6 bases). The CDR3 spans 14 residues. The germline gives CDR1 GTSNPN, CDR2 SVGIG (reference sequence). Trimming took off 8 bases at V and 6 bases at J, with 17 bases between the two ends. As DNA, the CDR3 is TGTGCCGGACACCGGGACATCCCTAATTCACCCCTCCACTTT. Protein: CAGHRDIPNSPLHF.

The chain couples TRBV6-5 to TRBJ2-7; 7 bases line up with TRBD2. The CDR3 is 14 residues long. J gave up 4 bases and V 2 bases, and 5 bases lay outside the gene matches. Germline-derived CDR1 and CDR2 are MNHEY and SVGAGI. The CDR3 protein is CASSYTGLLYEQYF. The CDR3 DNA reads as TGTGCCAGCAGTTACACGGGACTACTGTACGAGCAGTACTTC.

CDR3: CASTKRPNNEQFF. CDR3 nucleotides: TGTGCCAGCACGAAGAGACCTAACAATGAGCAGTTCTTC. The rearrangement uses TRBV6-1 and TRBJ2-1, with unresolved D. Germline values: CDR1 MNHNS, CDR2 SASEGT. V was pared by 7 bases and J by 5 bases, with 12 bases between. The CDR3 consists of 13 residues.

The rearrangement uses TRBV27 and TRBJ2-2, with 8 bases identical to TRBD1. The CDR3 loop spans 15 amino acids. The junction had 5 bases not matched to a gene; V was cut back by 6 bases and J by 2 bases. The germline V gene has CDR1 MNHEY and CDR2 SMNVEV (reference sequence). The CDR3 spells CASRWDRSNTGELFF. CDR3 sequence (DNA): TGTGCCAGCAGATGGGACAGGTCAAACACCGGGGAGCTGTTTTTT.